This T cell receptor (beta chain) is from a study of T cell responses to AZD1222 COVID-19 vaccine. This clone showed up just once. The antigen remains unidentified. CDR1 and CDR2 from the germline V gene are LNHDA and SQIVND (reference sequence). The CDR3 is 12 amino acids. V trimming: 6 bases; J trimming: 9 bases; junction bases outside the gene matches: 7. Repertoires were generated with immunoSEQ multiplex PCR, while TCRdb's copy carries only in-frame clones and drops some. Of under 150,000 clones in the sample, about 90% are singletons; the top ten hold 1.5% to 2%. General study points: After two AZD1222 doses, spike-specific TCR breadth and depth rose versus day 0. Within unmutated variant regions lay the reported targets of nearly half of spike-specific TCRs. The donor group comprised mostly white British people and more females; the analysis possibly underestimated clonal diversity.

The receptor's source is an adult who received the AZD1222 COVID-19 vaccine. The sample consisted of peripheral blood, taken 28 days after the second AZD1222 dose. This chain links TRBV19 with TRBJ1-2; TRBD1 aligns across 7 bases. CDR3 DNA sequence: TGTGCCAGTAGATGGGCAGGGGGAAGCTACACCTTC. Encoded protein: CASRWAGGSYTF.